The source of this TCR beta chain is a study of T-cell memory formation after mild COVID-19. Germline CDR1 reads SGHRS; CDR2 reads YFSETQ. V was clipped by 1 base and J by 11 bases, with 18 bases between them. The CDR3 totals 14 residues. This clonotype was found a few times. TCRdb passed the 5' RACE reads through MiXCR, listing each CDR3 protein once. The sample records fewer than 350,000 distinct CDR3 sequences, more than 15% being singletons. This chain joins TRBV5-1 and TRBJ1-1; D gene uncertain. The sequenced sample consisted of PBMCs or a T cell subset sorted from them (not recorded which). The receptor's source is a man aged 18 to 35 who had mild COVID-19 (a few samples of this study predate the infection). Cell type and time point are not known. The CDR3 sequence is CASSLQTETHRAFF. For the CDR3, the DNA is TGCGCCAGCAGCTTGCAGACGGAAACGCACCGGGCTTTCTTT.